This is a list of T cell receptor beta chains from one sample in a study of a mutant IDH1 vaccine in newly diagnosed glioma. Sequencing used immunoSEQ multiplex PCR; TCRdb keeps in-frame clones, though not all of them. The sample lists tens of thousands of clones, 80% to 90% seen once, with around 18% in the top ten. This sample comprised PBMCs, obtained from a glioma patient treated with radiotherapy, temozolomide or both. These receptor sequences come from a young man with glioma. Both conserved end residues are trimmed from each CDR3. D genes are given only for firm matches. Clone size, where shown, is once, few, many, or a class for clones that have expanded.

cdr3_aa d_call clone_size j_call v_call
ASSIEGVPQQPQH NA NA TRBJ1-5 TRBV19
ASRGMVLAGGSGELF TRBD2 NA TRBJ2-2 TRBV2
ASTSLSGRSHEQF TRBD2 NA TRBJ2-1 TRBV7-9
AWSQGGIQPQH NA few TRBJ1-5 TRBV30
ASSFNRLFYGYT NA NA TRBJ1-2 TRBV5-8
ASSEIGTGGSGYT TRBD1 NA TRBJ1-2 TRBV7-2
ASSEIRAGQPQH NA NA TRBJ1-5 TRBV6-1
ASPGGRGFNQPQH NA NA TRBJ1-5 TRBV19
ASSLRGLSGANVLT NA NA TRBJ2-6 TRBV7-2
ASSQWDGTEAF NA medium-sized TRBJ1-1 TRBV4-2
ASKKASWTGGMSTEAF TRBD1 NA TRBJ1-1 TRBV5-1
ASSLEGHGREQY NA NA TRBJ2-7 TRBV5-1
SVTGQGRGYGYT TRBD1 NA TRBJ1-2 TRBV29-1
ASSLVGHNTDTQY NA once TRBJ2-3 TRBV5-1
ASSLHGTGGEAF TRBD1 NA TRBJ1-1 TRBV5-1
SANRDIDYT NA NA TRBJ1-2 TRBV20-1
ASRRQGYEQY TRBD1 NA TRBJ2-7 TRBV19
ARRSSASGSYEQY TRBD2 few TRBJ2-7 TRBV2
ASSRRWDNEQY NA NA TRBJ2-7 TRBV9
ASAPRDNQPQH NA once TRBJ1-5 TRBV6-1
ASMSNQPQH NA NA TRBJ1-5 TRBV6-1
AWSRGGDNEKLF TRBD1 NA TRBJ1-4 TRBV30
AWGTARNTQY NA NA TRBJ2-3 TRBV30
ASSLSHEQY NA NA TRBJ2-7 TRBV5-5
ASSLATTYEQY NA NA TRBJ2-7 TRBV7-2
ASSLMSENTEAF NA NA TRBJ1-1 TRBV6-1
ASSYNPGELF NA NA TRBJ2-2 TRBV7-2
AWSPNRGYT NA NA TRBJ1-2 TRBV30
ASSPRANTGELF NA NA TRBJ2-2 TRBV7-9
AWSALGGDYLGNSPLH NA NA TRBJ1-6 TRBV30
ASGLAQGAGYGNEQF TRBD1 NA TRBJ2-1 TRBV12-5
ASSSGRGTGELF TRBD2 NA TRBJ2-2 TRBV11-3
AWSWGTGALGEAF TRBD1 NA TRBJ1-1 TRBV30
ASSVTVSTDTQY NA NA TRBJ2-3 TRBV6-1
ASSSTGTHEQY TRBD1 NA TRBJ2-7 TRBV2
ASKGGTDTEAF NA NA TRBJ1-1 TRBV5-1
ASSERGGGQPQH NA NA TRBJ1-5 TRBV6-4
ASSQVQGARGYGYT TRBD1 NA TRBJ1-2 TRBV4-3
AYSSGGWGYT NA NA TRBJ1-2 TRBV30
ATCAITGHRFGYT NA NA TRBJ1-2 TRBV6-5
AWSIGQGDGYT TRBD1 NA TRBJ1-2 TRBV30
ASSMGWTGYT NA NA TRBJ1-2 TRBV5-1
ASSLEGGYTDTQY NA NA TRBJ2-3 TRBV5-1
ASSPSAGPYAQDGYT NA NA TRBJ1-2 TRBV18
ASSATLGAGAGSPLH NA NA TRBJ1-6 TRBV2
SVAPVLIETQY NA NA TRBJ2-5 TRBV29-1
ASTGTANTEAF TRBD1 NA TRBJ1-1 TRBV2
ASGDIGLAEAF NA NA TRBJ1-1 TRBV27
ASSQVQWGTEAF NA few TRBJ1-1 TRBV4-3
ASSGSSNQPQH NA NA TRBJ1-5 TRBV10-3
ASTPGRLPSYEQY NA NA TRBJ2-7 TRBV5-6
ASSHDPLSYEQY NA NA TRBJ2-7 TRBV27
ASSQQGATEAF NA once TRBJ1-1 TRBV18
ASSGQGAAVNGYT TRBD1 NA TRBJ1-2 TRBV9
ASSMTPNTEAF NA NA TRBJ1-1 TRBV11-2